This is a list of T cell receptor beta chains from one sample in a study of T cell responses to AZD1222 COVID-19 vaccine. Assay used: immunoSEQ multiplex PCR; TCRdb lists only in-frame clones, some missing. The data show about 81,000 clones, with around nine tenths seen just once and 9.5% to 13% held by the top ten. The sample here was peripheral blood, taken 28 days after the second AZD1222 dose. Receptors were obtained from an adult who received the AZD1222 COVID-19 vaccine. Each CDR3 is given with its conserved first and last residue. D genes are given only for firm matches. Some rows mark clone size as missing; the rest say once, few, many or name a class of expanded clone.

length | D | size | J | V | DNA | CDR3
13 | NA | few | TRBJ1-1 | TRBV28 | TGTGCCAGCAATTCGGACCCGAACACTGAAGCTTTCTTT | CASNSDPNTEAFF
14 | NA | NA | TRBJ2-5 | TRBV3-1/TRBV3-2 | TGTGCCAGCAGCCAAGATTTAGGGGATGAGACCCAGTACTTC | CASSQDLGDETQYF
12 | NA | NA | TRBJ2-7 | TRBV12-3/TRBV12-4 | TGTGCCAGCAGTTTGGACCTGTACGAGCAGTACTTC | CASSLDLYEQYF
16 | NA | once | TRBJ2-1 | TRBV6-4 | TGTGCCAGCAGCTCCCCGCATGCGGGACCTGGGGATGAGCAGTTCTTC | CASSSPHAGPGDEQFF
11 | NA | NA | TRBJ2-7 | TRBV28 | TGTGCCAGCAGTTTAGCTTACGAGCAGTACTTC | CASSLAYEQYF
14 | TRBD2 | NA | TRBJ2-1 | TRBV29-1 | TGCAGCGTCTGGATAGCGGGAACAAGCAATGAGCAGTTCTTC | CSVWIAGTSNEQFF
13 | NA | NA | TRBJ1-4 | TRBV24-1 | TGTGCCACCAGTGACAGCCGGAATGAAAAACTGTTTTTT | CATSDSRNEKLFF
15 | NA | once | TRBJ2-7 | TRBV18 | TGTGCCAGCTCACCACGACAAGGGAGCTCCTACGAGCAGTACTTC | CASSPRQGSSYEQYF
16 | TRBD1 | NA | TRBJ1-1 | TRBV19 | TGTGCCAGTAGCCCCGCCCCGGGACAGCAGAACACTGAAGCTTTCTTT | CASSPAPGQQNTEAFF
13 | NA | NA | TRBJ2-7 | TRBV6-6 | TGTGCCAGCATGGCTAGCGCTAACTACGAGCAGTACTTC | CASMASANYEQYF
15 | NA | NA | TRBJ2-3 | TRBV9 | TGTGCCAGCAGCGTATATCAAGCGGGCACAGATACGCAGTATTTT | CASSVYQAGTDTQYF
16 | TRBD1 | once | TRBJ2-3 | TRBV11-2 | TGTGCCAGCAGCTCTTCGAACAGGGGCGGCACAGATACGCAGTATTTT | CASSSSNRGGTDTQYF
13 | NA | NA | TRBJ2-1 | TRBV11-2 | TGTGCCAGCAGCTTCGTAGGGTACAATGAGCAGTTCTTC | CASSFVGYNEQFF
13 | TRBD1 | NA | TRBJ1-2 | TRBV9 | TGTGCCAGCAGTAGGACAGGGGGCCTTGGCTACACCTTC | CASSRTGGLGYTF
12 | TRBD1 | NA | TRBJ1-1 | TRBV5-1 | TGCGCCAGCAGCCTGGACAGGACTGAAGCTTTCTTT | CASSLDRTEAFF
13 | TRBD1 | NA | TRBJ1-2 | TRBV6-5 | TGTGCCAGCAGCGAGACAGGGCTCGATGGCTACACCTTC | CASSETGLDGYTF
12 | NA | NA | TRBJ1-1 | TRBV18 | TGTGCCAGCTCACCCTCGAACACTGAAGCTTTCTTT | CASSPSNTEAFF
14 | NA | NA | TRBJ1-2 | TRBV29-1 | TGCAGCGCCGGGACACTAGCTTCTAACTATGGCTACACCTTC | CSAGTLASNYGYTF
14 | NA | NA | TRBJ1-3 | TRBV24-1 | TGTGCCACCGGTTCAGCCAACTCTGGAAACACCATATATTTT | CATGSANSGNTIYF
17 | NA | medium-sized | TRBJ2-7 | TRBV5-1 | TGCGCCAGCAGCTTCACCCACCATGGGTCAGGAGGAGGCGAGCAGTACTTC | CASSFTHHGSGGGEQYF
13 | TRBD1 | NA | TRBJ1-1 | TRBV30 | TGTGCCTGGGAAACAGGGGGCAACACTGAAGCTTTCTTT | CAWETGGNTEAFF
15 | TRBD1 | NA | TRBJ1-1 | TRBV2 | TGTGCCAGCACCCGGGAGGGGGCGTTGGTTACTGAAGCTTTCTTT | CASTREGALVTEAFF
17 | TRBD1 | NA | TRBJ2-7 | TRBV6-1 | TGTGCCAGCAGTGAAGCCGGACAGGGATGGTCTCCATACGAGCAGTACTTC | CASSEAGQGWSPYEQYF
14 | NA | NA | TRBJ1-1 | TRBV6-5 | TGTGCCAGCCTGAGTAGGGCAATGAACACTGAAGCTTTCTTT | CASLSRAMNTEAFF
14 | NA | NA | TRBJ1-1 | TRBV29-1 | TGCAGCGTTGTGGGCAGGATGGGGGACACTGAAGCTTTCTTT | CSVVGRMGDTEAFF
13 | NA | few | TRBJ2-3 | TRBV7-3 | TGTGCCAGCAGCCCCATGGCCACAGATACGCAGTATTTT | CASSPMATDTQYF
15 | NA | NA | TRBJ2-5 | TRBV2 | TGTGCCAGCAGTGAAGTTTTGCCAGGGAGGGAGACCCAGTACTTC | CASSEVLPGRETQYF
14 | NA | NA | TRBJ2-7 | TRBV4-1 | TGCGCCAGCAGCCAAGACAGGGTTGTCTACGAGCAGTACTTC | CASSQDRVVYEQYF
13 | NA | NA | TRBJ2-1 | TRBV7-3 | TGTGCCAGCAGCTTAATTTCTCCTGGTGAGCAGTTCTTC | CASSLISPGEQFF
13 | NA | once | TRBJ2-3 | TRBV27 | TGTGCCAGCAGTTTATTCCGAGATGGTACGCAGTATTTT | CASSLFRDGTQYF
16 | TRBD1 | NA | TRBJ2-2 | TRBV6-5 | TGTGCCAGCAGTTACTCGAGACAGGGACGGGGCGGGGAGCTGTTTTTT | CASSYSRQGRGGELFF
14 | NA | NA | TRBJ1-2 | TRBV14 | TGTGCCAGCAGGAGGAATGGCAGGGAGGGTGGCTACACCTTC | CASRRNGREGGYTF
17 | NA | NA | TRBJ1-3 | TRBV9 | TGTGCCAGCAGCGTAGGGATCCAGGGAAGCTCTGGAAACACCATATATTTT | CASSVGIQGSSGNTIYF